This entry lists 7 T cell receptor beta chains sequenced from one sample in a study of cytomegalovirus exposure and HLA in healthy donors. The PCR contained 60 Vbeta and 13 Jbeta primers. Clones were read by immunoSEQ multiplex PCR, and TCRdb kept only the in-frame ones, dropping some. The sample yields around 150,000 clones, more than 75% seen once. The specimen was PBMCs. The receptors here all came from a woman aged 25 to 39 in good health and CMV-seronegative.

This chain connects TRBV18 to TRBJ1-1, with a possible D match to TRBD1 (6 bases). Germline loops: CDR1 KGHSH, CDR2 LQKENI. V gave up 3 bases and J gave up 1 base, with 9 bases separating them. The CDR3 consists of 14 residues. DNA for the CDR3: TGTGCCAGCTCACCGCAGACAGGGAACACTGAAGCTTTCTTT. It specifies CASSPQTGNTEAFF.

The gene calls are TRBV7-2 and TRBJ1-6; 7 nucleotides agree with TRBD1. The germline V gene encodes CDR1 SGHTA and CDR2 FQGNSA. The V segment lost 3 bases and the J segment 0 bases; nucleotides outside the gene matches: 5. This CDR3 region has 17 residues. The CDR3 here is CASSFFGTVSYNSPLHF. In nucleotides, the CDR3 is TGTGCCAGCAGCTTTTTTGGGACAGTCTCCTATAATTCACCCCTCCACTTT.

The chain joins TRBV4-3 to TRBJ2-5; 11 bases are a match to TRBD2. CDR1 is LGHNA and CDR2 is YSLEER in the germline V gene. The trim removed 4 bases at V and 4 bases at J, leaving 8 bases unmatched. This CDR3 has 16 amino acids. The DNA of the CDR3 is TGCGCCAGCAGCCCCACTAGCGGGGGTATTGGAGAGACCCAGTACTTC. Amino acid sequence: CASSPTSGGIGETQYF.

A single count supports this clone. This chain connects TRBV7-3 to TRBJ2-1; perhaps TRBD2 as D (5 bases). V lost 4 bases, J lost 15 bases, and 25 bases lay in between. The CDR3 length is 15 residues. CDR1 is SGHTA, CDR2 FQGTGA, per germline. The CDR3 DNA reads TGTGCCAGCAGCTCGAATACGGACCCGGGGAGCTCGACGTTCTTC. This sequence encodes CASSSNTDPGSSTFF.

The chain employs TRBV30 and TRBJ1-2; D ambiguous. CDR1 GTSNPN and CDR2 SVGIG come from the germline V gene (reference sequence). The V and J ends lost 1 base and 7 bases respectively, with 13 bases between them. This CDR3 has 13 residues. CDR3 nucleotide sequence: TGTGCCTGGAGTGCAGGAACCGCCTTTGGCTACACCTTC. It codes for CAWSAGTAFGYTF. Based on the CDR3 plus reference TRBV30 and TRBJ1-2, the full variable domain is SQTIHQWPATLVQPVGSPLSLECTVEGTSNPNLYWYRQAAGRGLQLLFYSVGIGQISSEVPQNLSASRPQDRQFILSSKKLLLSDSGFYLCAWSAGTAFGYTFGSGTRLTVV.

This clone was picked up one time. This chain links TRBV29-1 with TRBJ2-5, with 10 bases fitting TRBD2. The better agreement between TRBJ2-7 and the DNA end casts doubt on the J call. The CDR3 is 11 residues long. Germline V CDR1 and CDR2: SQVTM, ANQGSEA. The CDR3 region has the DNA TGCAGCGCCGGACTAGCGGACGAGCAGTACTTC. This gives the protein CSAGLADEQYF.

The V and J genes are TRBV11-2 and TRBJ2-7, with a weak D call TRBD1 (5 bases). Trimming removed 6 bases at V and 6 bases at J, with 9 bases between. The length of the CDR3 is 11 residues. CDR1 is SGHAT, CDR2 FQNNGV, per germline. The CDR3 DNA follows: TGTGCCAGCAGGTCAGGGTTCGAGCAGTACTTC. It is translated as CASRSGFEQYF.